This T cell receptor (beta chain) was documented in a study of cytotoxic CD8 clonotypes in ibrutinib-treated CLL. Profiling relied on immunoSEQ multiplex PCR, and the TCRdb table lists in-frame clones only, not all of them. The profile shows approximately 300,000 clones, more than 65% of them singletons. Trimming took 3 bases from V and 2 from J, leaving 17 bases between them. Germline CDR1 is KGHSH and CDR2 is LQKENI. The CDR3 covers 17 residues. The chain links TRBV18 to TRBJ1-5; weak D call: TRBD1 (5 bases). This TCR was recovered from a human donor with chronic lymphocytic leukemia. The specimen comprised PBMCs, sampled before ibrutinib treatment. The CDR3, as DNA: TGTGCCAGCTCACCGGGTCAGGGCTTAGCTGGCAATCAGCCCCAGCATTTT. It translates to CASSPGQGLAGNQPQHF.